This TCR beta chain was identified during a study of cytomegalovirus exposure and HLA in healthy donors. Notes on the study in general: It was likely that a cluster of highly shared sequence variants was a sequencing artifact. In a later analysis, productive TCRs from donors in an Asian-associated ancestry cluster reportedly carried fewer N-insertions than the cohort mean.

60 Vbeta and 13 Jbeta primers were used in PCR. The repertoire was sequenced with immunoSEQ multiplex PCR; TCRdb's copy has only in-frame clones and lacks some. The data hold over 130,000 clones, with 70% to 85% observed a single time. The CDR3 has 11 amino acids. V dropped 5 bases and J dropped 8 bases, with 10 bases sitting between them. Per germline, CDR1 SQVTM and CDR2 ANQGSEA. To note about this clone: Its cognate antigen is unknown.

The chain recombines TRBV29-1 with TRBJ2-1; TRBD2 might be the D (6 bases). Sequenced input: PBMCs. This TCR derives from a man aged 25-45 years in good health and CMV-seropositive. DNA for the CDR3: TGCAGCGTTAGTCAGCGGGATGAGCAGTTCTTC. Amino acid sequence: CSVSQRDEQFF.